These 24 T cell receptor beta chains were sequenced from one sample in a study of T cell changes during pregnancy in multiple sclerosis. This table comes from immunoSEQ multiplex PCR, and its TCRdb copy is limited to in-frame clones, with some not included. The data contain about 21,000 clones, 88% of them singletons. Sequenced here: CD8+ T cells from peripheral blood mononuclear cells, sampled after pregnancy. All receptors come from a female donor in good health, enrolled as a control in a pregnancy study.

This chain uses TRBV5-1 with TRBJ1-4; 11 bases align to TRBD1. CDR1 and CDR2 (germline): SGHRS, YFSETQ. V dropped 6 bases and J dropped 8; count of bases not matched to a gene: 9. The CDR3 is 15 amino acids. This CDR3 reads CASKWTGGGGEKLFF. DNA of the CDR3: TGCGCCAGCAAATGGACAGGGGGCGGGGGAGAAAAACTGTTTTTT. The full variable domain, its missing parts supplied by reference TRBV5-1 and TRBJ1-4, is KAGVTQTPRYLIKTRGQQVTLSCSPISGHRSVSWYQQTPGQGLQFLFEYFSETQRNKGNFPGRFSGRQFSNSRSEMNVSTLELGDSALYLCASKWTGGGGEKLFFGSGTQLSVL.

The chain combines TRBV9 with TRBJ2-7; 7 bases are shared with TRBD2. In germline, CDR1 is SGDLS, CDR2 YYNGEE. Germline trimming cut 4 bases from V and 6 bases from J; bases unmatched to any gene: 13. The CDR3 contains 15 residues. CDR3 sequence: CASSPHTGLSLEQYF. The CDR3 DNA reads TGTGCCAGCAGCCCCCACACGGGACTATCCCTCGAGCAGTACTTC. Filled out from reference TRBV9 and TRBJ2-7, the complete variable domain reads DSGVTQTPKHLITATGQRVTLRCSPRSGDLSVYWYQQSLDQGLQFLIQYYNGEERAKGNILERFSAQQFPDLHSELNLSSLELGDSALYFCASSPHTGLSLEQYFGPGTRLTVT.

The chain combines TRBV5-5 with TRBJ1-3; tentatively, D is TRBD1 (5 bases). The germline gives CDR1 SGHKS, CDR2 YYEKEE (reference sequence). V lost 3 bases and J lost 0, with 10 bases in between. The CDR3 is 15 residues long. CDR3: CASSSTGGSGNTIYF. The CDR3 nucleotides read TGTGCCAGCAGCTCGACCGGGGGCTCTGGAAACACCATATATTTT.

This clone has a single count. The V call is TRBV7-9, the J call TRBJ2-1, with TRBD2 matching over 9 bases. This CDR3 is 15 amino acids long. V was pared by 4 bases and J by 7 bases, with 8 bases of the junction left unmatched. Germline V gene lookup returns CDR1 SEHNR and CDR2 FQNEAQ (reference sequence). The CDR3 coding sequence is TGTGCCAGCAGCTCAGGGCGGGGGGGTTGGAATGAGCAGTTCTTC. Amino acids: CASSSGRGGWNEQFF.

The J gene is TRBJ2-7, the V gene TRBV5-4; perhaps TRBD2 as D (6 bases). With 0 bases removed from V and 3 bases from J, the gap between germline ends came to 7 bases. The CDR3 is made up of 13 amino acids. Germline assignment: CDR1 SGHNT and CDR2 YYREEE (reference sequence). The CDR3 loop reads CASSLDGGYEQYF. Here the CDR3 DNA reads TGTGCCAGCAGCTTGGACGGGGGCTACGAGCAGTACTTC.

V and J are TRBV6-5 and TRBJ1-2, with a weak D call TRBD1 (6 bases). CDR3 size: 16 residues. Germline V gene lookup returns CDR1 MNHEY and CDR2 SVGAGI. Trimming removed 2 bases at V and 2 bases at J, with 15 bases between. The CDR3 sequence: CASSYRPLDRNYGYTF. CDR3 sequence (DNA): TGTGCCAGCAGTTACCGCCCCCTGGACAGAAACTATGGCTACACCTTC.

The chain joins TRBV19 to TRBJ1-1; D is unresolved. Germline V gene lookup returns CDR1 LNHDA and CDR2 SQIVND (reference sequence). V was cut by 0 bases and J by 4 bases, with 12 bases left in between. The CDR3 extends over 15 amino acids. CDR3 sequence: CASSIDLEIPTEAFF. The DNA for the CDR3 is TGTGCCAGTAGTATAGATTTGGAGATTCCCACTGAAGCTTTCTTT.

The genes are TRBV29-1 and TRBJ1-2; D perhaps matches TRBD1 (6 bases). V was shortened by 6 bases and J by 4 bases, with 15 bases between the two germline ends. The germline V gene encodes CDR1 SQVTM and CDR2 ANQGSEA. CDR3 length: 13 amino acids. The CDR3 protein is CSVPLGQPYGYTF. In DNA, the CDR3 is TGCAGCGTCCCCCTAGGACAGCCCTATGGCTACACCTTC.

This clone was detected a few times. The J gene is TRBJ1-2, the V gene TRBV19; D possibly corresponds to TRBD1 (5 bases). CDR1 is LNHDA, CDR2 SQIVND, per germline (reference sequence). The CDR3 spans 16 residues. V was pared by 3 bases and J by 6 bases, with 20 bases between. The CDR3 is CASSIQRQNPGDGYTF. CDR3 nucleotides: TGTGCCAGTAGTATCCAGCGACAGAACCCTGGGGATGGCTACACCTTC.

CDR3 residues: CASSSATGNTEAFF. In DNA, the CDR3 is TGTGCCAGCAGCTCCGCGACAGGGAACACTGAAGCTTTCTTT. The rearrangement links TRBV13 to TRBJ1-1, with D perhaps matching TRBD1 (6 bases). V was trimmed by 4 bases and J by 1 base, leaving 10 bases between them. Germline V gives CDR1 PRHDT, CDR2 FYEKMQ (reference sequence). This CDR3 is 14 amino acids long.

The V call is TRBV19, the J call TRBJ2-5; D remains unclear. This CDR3 is 12 amino acids long. Trimming pared 5 bases from V and 2 bases from J, leaving 6 bases between. CDR1 and CDR2 (germline): LNHDA, SQIVND (reference sequence). CDR3 DNA: TGTGCCAGTAGTCAGTCGCAAGAGACCCAGTACTTC. Its translation: CASSQSQETQYF.

The rearrangement uses TRBV7-2 and TRBJ1-3; D is uncertain. V lost 1 base and J 0 bases, leaving 10 bases between the germline ends. The CDR3 spans 16 residues. CDR1 is SGHTA and CDR2 is FQGNSA in the germline V gene. The CDR3 DNA reads as TGTGCCAGCAGCTTAGGTGGCAGATTCTCTGGAAACACCATATATTTT. It translates to CASSLGGRFSGNTIYF. The variable domain in full, completed from reference TRBV7-2 and TRBJ1-3, reads GAGVSQSPSNKVTEKGKDVELRCDPISGHTALYWYRQSLGQGLEFLIYFQGNSAPDKSGLPSDRFSAERTGGSVSTLTIQRTQQEDSAVYLCASSLGGRFSGNTIYFGEGSWLTVV.

The chain links TRBV4-2 to TRBJ1-2; 8 bases are shared with TRBD1. This CDR3 contains 16 residues. Looked up from germline, CDR1 is LGHNA and CDR2 is YNFKEQ. After removal of 4 bases from V and 6 bases from J, the junction contained 13 bases not matched to a gene. The CDR3 loop reads CASSRDTGTGRNGYTF. CDR3 DNA sequence: TGTGCCAGCAGCCGAGATACCGGGACAGGTCGAAATGGCTACACCTTC.

The chain is built from TRBV10-3 and TRBJ2-7, with D perhaps TRBD1 (6 bases). CDR1 and CDR2 from the germline V gene are ENHRY and SYGVKD. The germline V and J ends were trimmed by 2 bases and 2 bases, with 13 bases remaining between them. This CDR3 spans 15 amino acids. The CDR3 spells CAISEGAGAAYEQYF. CDR3 DNA: TGTGCCATCAGTGAGGGGGCAGGGGCCGCCTACGAGCAGTACTTC.

The chain uses TRBV7-9 and TRBJ2-1, with TRBD1 identical over 7 bases. This CDR3 contains 15 residues. The V segment lost 5 bases and the J segment 4 bases; nucleotides outside the gene matches: 8. Germline loops: CDR1 SEHNR, CDR2 FQNEAQ (reference sequence). CDR3 in DNA: TGTGCCAGCAGCCCACCAGAGGGGGCTTACAATGAGCAGTTCTTC. This translates into CASSPPEGAYNEQFF.

This clone was detected once. This chain links TRBV7-9 with TRBJ2-1; tentative D call: TRBD1 (5 bases). Trimming removed 4 bases at V and 7 bases at J, with 14 bases between. The germline V gene has CDR1 SEHNR and CDR2 FQNEAQ (reference sequence). The CDR3 runs to 14 residues. The CDR3 DNA sequence: TGTGCCAGCAGCTGGACCCAGGGCTCAAATGAGCAGTTCTTC. Translation gives CASSWTQGSNEQFF.

In this sample, this clone turned up a few times. Here the CDR3 reads CASSATDTQYF. Written as DNA, the CDR3 is TGTGCCAGCAGCGCGACAGATACGCAGTATTTT. This chain links TRBV9 with TRBJ2-3; D unclear. Germline V CDR1 and CDR2: SGDLS, YYNGEE. Trimming removed 3 bases at V and 3 bases at J, with 2 bases between. CDR3 length: 11 amino acids.

The chain recombines TRBV6-1 with TRBJ1-5; weak D call: TRBD1 (6 bases). Trimming stripped 2 bases from V and 3 bases from J, with 14 bases between. The CDR3 contains 16 residues. The germline V gene has CDR1 MNHNS and CDR2 SASEGT. The CDR3 spells CASSEPAGAYNQPQHF. The CDR3 nucleotides are TGTGCCAGCAGTGAACCGGCAGGGGCTTACAATCAGCCCCAGCATTTT.

This chain uses TRBV2 with TRBJ2-7, with D possibly being TRBD2 (6 bases). CDR1 is SNHLY and CDR2 is FYNNEI in the germline V gene. Trimming pared 5 bases from V and 2 bases from J, leaving 10 bases between. The CDR3 extends over 13 amino acids. The CDR3 region has the DNA TGTGCCAGCAGTATCGGGGGTGCCTACGAGCAGTACTTC. Translation: CASSIGGAYEQYF.

The rearrangement joins TRBV9 to TRBJ2-3; maybe TRBD2 (6 bases). The CDR3 has 16 amino acids. From germline, CDR1 is SGDLS and CDR2 YYNGEE. The ends were cut back, 0 bases at V and 0 bases at J, with 11 bases in the middle. The CDR3 DNA reads TGTGCCAGCAGCGTAGGATTCCGGGGGAGCACAGATACGCAGTATTTT. Translating gives CASSVGFRGSTDTQYF. Looking up the rest from reference TRBV9 and TRBJ2-3 gives the full variable domain: DSGVTQTPKHLITATGQRVTLRCSPRSGDLSVYWYQQSLDQGLQFLIQYYNGEERAKGNILERFSAQQFPDLHSELNLSSLELGDSALYFCASSVGFRGSTDTQYFGPGTRLTVL.

This clone was seen more than once but under ten times. This chain uses TRBV6-1 with TRBJ1-1; 8 positions match TRBD1. The J segment lost 11 bases and the V segment lost 1 base, leaving 6 bases of the junction unmatched. CDR1 and CDR2 from the germline V gene are MNHNS and SASEGT. The CDR3 runs to 13 residues. Here the CDR3 DNA reads TGTGCCAGCAGTGAAGTAGGGACAGGATCTGCTTTCTTT. It encodes CASSEVGTGSAFF.

The gene calls are TRBV6-5 and TRBJ2-7; D is possibly TRBD1 (6 bases). This CDR3 has 11 residues. Germline CDR1 MNHEY, CDR2 SVGAGI. Deletions cut 4 bases from V and 7 bases from J, with 8 bases between. The CDR3 sequence is CASSFGTEQYF. The CDR3 nucleotides read TGTGCCAGCAGTTTTGGGACAGAGCAGTACTTC.

CDR3 in DNA: TGTGCCAGCACCGACAGGACGGGTAATTCACCCCTCCACTTT. Encoded protein: CASTDRTGNSPLHF. The chain has TRBV11-3 and TRBJ1-6; possibly TRBD1 for D (6 bases). From germline, CDR1 is SGHNT and CDR2 YENEEA. CDR3 length equals 14 residues. V dropped 7 bases and J dropped 6 bases, with 13 bases sitting between them.

This clone has a single count. The V and J genes are TRBV9 and TRBJ1-2, with D tentatively TRBD1 (5 bases). The CDR3 consists of 12 residues. In germline, CDR1 is SGDLS, CDR2 YYNGEE. Trimming removed 0 bases at V and 8 bases at J, with 8 bases between. The CDR3 bases are TGTGCCAGCAGCGTAGAGGGGCGAGGCTACACCTTC. Amino acids: CASSVEGRGYTF.